The TCR beta chain described here comes from a study of shared clonotypes between healthy human individuals. Study-wide findings and caveats: Some naive CD4 clonotypes, around 5%, turned up in common across four donors.

Execution of the assay was at deep level. Once extracted for a subset, genomic DNA was divided evenly among several immunoSEQ plates. TCRdb's table, derived via immunoSEQ multiplex PCR, lists solely in-frame clones and lacks some. This sample carries over 850,000 clones, 70% to 80% of them seen once, and the ten largest clones take roughly 0.55%. In germline, CDR1 is LNHNV, CDR2 YYDKDF (reference sequence). Trimming took off 1 base at V and 3 bases at J, with 12 bases between the two ends. The CDR3 has 15 residues. This clone was counted only a few times. Its specificity is unknown. The clonotype was recovered from a man younger than 30 in good health. Some clones in this sample may be carry-over from other donors' samples. The chain is built from TRBV15 and TRBJ1-1; TRBD1 is a possible D gene (6 bases). Sequenced material: memory CD4+ T cells from PBMCs. Noted subset: CD45RA-negative fraction. CDR3 region: CATSRVQGGYTEAFF. DNA for the CDR3: TGTGCCACCAGCAGAGTACAGGGTGGGTACACTGAAGCTTTCTTT.